One and the same sample provided the 22 T cell receptor beta chains below, sequenced in a study of blood T cell repertoires in COVID-19. Generated by immunoSEQ multiplex PCR, the TCRdb table keeps only in-frame clones and is missing some. The sample lists about 320,000 clones, 85% to 95% occurring once. Specimen: PBMCs or T cells enriched from blood (not recorded which). The receptors stem from a young woman who had been exposed to COVID-19.

As to this clone: Other DNA sequences in the same sample also yield this CDR3. The chain carries TRBV10-3 and TRBJ1-1; D is unresolved. Germline assignment: CDR1 ENHRY and CDR2 SYGVKD. There are 14 residues in the CDR3. The V end was cut by 0 bases, the J end by 3 bases, with 8 bases between. CDR3 coding DNA: TGTGCCATCAGTGAGTCTGGGCAGTACACTGAAGCTTTCTTT. It translates to CAISESGQYTEAFF.

This chain uses TRBV24-1 with TRBJ2-2; weak D call: TRBD1 (6 bases). Deletions cut 5 bases from V and 0 bases from J, with 15 bases between. Germline values: CDR1 KGHDR, CDR2 SFDVKD. This CDR3 spans 17 amino acids. The CDR3 region is CATSGNQGKANTGELFF. CDR3 nucleotide sequence: TGTGCCACCAGTGGCAATCAGGGGAAAGCGAACACCGGGGAGCTGTTTTTT.

The chain uses TRBV27 and TRBJ1-3; 7 positions match TRBD1. The CDR3 is 16 amino acids. The ends lost 5 bases at V and 2 bases at J; junction bases unmatched: 9. Germline lookup yields CDR1 MNHEY and CDR2 SMNVEV (reference sequence). The CDR3 DNA follows: TGTGCCAGCAGTCGGCGGGACAGACTAACTGGAAACACCATATATTTT. This gives the protein CASSRRDRLTGNTIYF.

This rearrangement joins TRBV11-2 to TRBJ2-3; TRBD2 matches 7 bases. CDR1 and CDR2 (germline): SGHAT, FQNNGV. V lost 0 bases to trimming and J lost 4 bases; unmatched junction nucleotides: 4. The CDR3 has 15 amino acids. The CDR3 spells CASSLDRGDSDTQYF. The CDR3 DNA sequence: TGTGCCAGCAGCTTAGATCGGGGGGATTCAGATACGCAGTATTTT.

The chain has TRBV4-1 and TRBJ1-1; a weak D match, TRBD1 (6 bases). The germline V and J ends were trimmed by 4 bases and 0 bases, with 21 bases remaining between them. CDR1 is MGHRA and CDR2 is YSYEKL in the germline V gene. The CDR3 sequence is 18 residues long. The CDR3 protein is CASSLFLQGPFMNTEAFF. DNA for the CDR3: TGCGCCAGCAGCCTTTTCCTCCAGGGGCCCTTCATGAACACTGAAGCTTTCTTT.

The rearrangement uses TRBV12-5 and TRBJ1-3; TRBD1 matches 8 bases. V was pared by 4 bases and J by 4 bases, with 9 bases of the junction left unmatched. CDR1 is LGHNT and CDR2 is FRNRAP in the germline V gene. The CDR3 loop spans 16 amino acids. For the CDR3, the DNA is TGTGCTAGTGGTTGGCCGGACAGGGCTGGAGGAAACACCATATATTTT. Protein: CASGWPDRAGGNTIYF. The variable domain in full, completed from reference TRBV12-5 and TRBJ1-3, reads DARVTQTPRHKVTEMGQEVTMRCQPILGHNTVFWYRQTMMQGLELLAYFRNRAPLDDSGMPKDRFSAEMPDATLATLKIQPSEPRDSAVYFCASGWPDRAGGNTIYFGEGSWLTVV.

In its sample, this clone was seen once. The rearrangement uses TRBV5-1 and TRBJ1-1; D gene unclear. Germline assignment: CDR1 SGHRS and CDR2 YFSETQ. The V end lost 2 bases, the J end lost 1 base, and 9 bases lay between the germline ends. CDR3 length: 14 amino acids. The CDR3 is CASSFYLENTEAFF. CDR3 nucleotide sequence: TGCGCCAGCAGCTTTTACCTAGAGAACACTGAAGCTTTCTTT.

V is TRBV6-5 and J is TRBJ1-2; D may be TRBD1 (6 bases). Deletions cut 10 bases from V and 2 bases from J, with 14 bases between. Germline V gene data show CDR1 as MNHEY and CDR2 as SVGAGI. The CDR3 consists of 13 residues. CDR3 sequence: CATPGVNNYGYTF. The CDR3 nucleotides read TGTGCCACCCCAGGGGTGAACAACTATGGCTACACCTTC.

This clone was observed a few times. The rearrangement links TRBV10-3 to TRBJ2-7; 8 nucleotides line up with TRBD2. The CDR3 consists of 14 residues. After removal of 6 bases from V and 2 bases from J, the junction contained 6 bases not matched to a gene. Per the germline V gene, CDR1 is ENHRY and CDR2 is SYGVKD. The CDR3 is CAISGGGLTYEQYF. CDR3 in DNA: TGTGCCATCAGCGGCGGGGGGCTTACCTACGAGCAGTACTTC.

This sequence joins TRBV19 and TRBJ2-3; 9 bases are shared with TRBD1. The V gene end was trimmed by 5 bases and the J gene end by 2 bases; junction bases not matched to a gene: 11. Germline loops: CDR1 LNHDA, CDR2 SQIVND (reference sequence). The CDR3 sequence is 17 residues long. The CDR3 protein is CASSAGQGNIHTDTQYF. The CDR3 nucleotides are TGTGCCAGTAGTGCCGGACAGGGGAACATACACACAGATACGCAGTATTTT.

The V and J genes are TRBV7-2 and TRBJ1-5; possibly TRBD1 for D (5 bases). With 2 bases removed from V and 4 bases from J, the gap between germline ends came to 15 bases. CDR1 is SGHTA and CDR2 is FQGNSA in the germline V gene. The CDR3 contains 16 residues. This chain's CDR3 is CASSLNMAGSNQPQHF. The CDR3 DNA reads as TGTGCCAGCAGCTTAAATATGGCAGGGTCAAATCAGCCCCAGCATTTT. Drawing the rest from reference TRBV7-2 and TRBJ1-5, the complete variable domain is GAGVSQSPSNKVTEKGKDVELRCDPISGHTALYWYRQSLGQGLEFLIYFQGNSAPDKSGLPSDRFSAERTGGSVSTLTIQRTQQEDSAVYLCASSLNMAGSNQPQHFGDGTRLSIL.

The chain employs TRBV18 and TRBJ2-7; weak D call: TRBD1 (5 bases). There are 15 residues in the CDR3. Germline V CDR1 and CDR2: KGHSH, LQKENI. V was clipped by 3 bases and J by 4 bases, with 16 bases between them. The CDR3 here is CASSPLQKGAYEQYF. The CDR3 DNA reads as TGTGCCAGCTCACCTCTACAAAAAGGGGCTTACGAGCAGTACTTC.

The chain employs TRBV5-1 and TRBJ2-5; 7 bases align to TRBD2. The junction had 6 bases not matched to a gene; V was cut back by 3 bases and J by 7 bases. The germline gives CDR1 SGHRS, CDR2 YFSETQ. The CDR3 consists of 13 residues. The CDR3 protein is CASSWGGEVTQYF. The CDR3 DNA follows: TGCGCCAGCAGCTGGGGAGGGGAGGTGACCCAGTACTTC.

The V gene is TRBV19, the J gene TRBJ1-2; D is undetermined. Deletions cut 3 bases from V and 3 bases from J, with 8 bases between. Germline CDR1 and CDR2: LNHDA and SQIVND (reference sequence). The CDR3 totals 13 residues. CDR3 DNA sequence: TGTGCCAGTAGTATTGACATCTACTATGGCTACACCTTC. It specifies CASSIDIYYGYTF.

V is TRBV9 and J is TRBJ2-2, with D perhaps assigned TRBD1 or TRBD2 (6 bases each). The CDR3 sequence is 15 residues long. V was trimmed by 4 bases and J by 1 base, leaving 11 bases between them. Germline V lookup: CDR1 SGDLS, CDR2 YYNGEE. The CDR3 nucleotides are TGTGCCAGCAGCTTAGGGGGAGGGAACACCGGGGAGCTGTTTTTT. Translating it yields CASSLGGGNTGELFF.

The CDR3 region has the DNA TGTGCCAGCAGCTTACCCAACACAGGGGGCCCTAATTCACCCCTCCACTTT. Translation gives CASSLPNTGGPNSPLHF. This sequence joins TRBV7-9 and TRBJ1-6, with 9 bases matching TRBD1. Germline V gene sequence: CDR1 SEHNR, CDR2 FQNEAQ (reference sequence). CDR3 length: 17 residues. J gave up 6 bases and V 2 bases, and 8 bases lay outside the gene matches.

The sample holds one count of this clone. In nucleotides, the CDR3 is TGTGCCAGCAGCCTCACAGGGGGCAGGACCGGGGAGCTGTTTTTT. Amino acid sequence: CASSLTGGRTGELFF. The V gene is TRBV13, the J gene TRBJ2-2, with TRBD1 matching over 9 bases. CDR3 length equals 15 residues. Per the germline V gene, CDR1 is PRHDT and CDR2 is FYEKMQ (reference sequence). With V trimmed by 5 bases and J by 5 bases, 6 bases remained unmatched.

The chain links TRBV19 to TRBJ1-5, with 7 bases identical to TRBD1. Losses at the gene ends were 8 bases for V and 4 bases for J; bases not matched to a gene: 2. Germline assignment: CDR1 LNHDA and CDR2 SQIVND (reference sequence). The CDR3 extends over 12 amino acids. CDR3 residues: CASDRANQPQHF. The CDR3 bases are TGTGCCAGTGACAGGGCTAATCAGCCCCAGCATTTT. Drawing the rest from reference TRBV19 and TRBJ1-5, the complete variable domain is DGGITQSPKYLFRKEGQNVTLSCEQNLNHDAMYWYRQDPGQGLRLIYYSQIVNDFQKGDIAEGYSVSREKKESFPLTVTSAQKNPTAFYLCASDRANQPQHFGDGTRLSIL.

The V and J genes are TRBV5-4 and TRBJ1-2; D gene unclear. This CDR3 has 15 residues. The germline gives CDR1 SGHNT, CDR2 YYREEE (reference sequence). The V and J ends lost 2 bases and 4 bases respectively, with 15 bases between them. The CDR3 nucleotides are TGTGCCAGCAGCTTTGATGGCAGGTCCGTCTATGGCTACACCTTC. Protein: CASSFDGRSVYGYTF.

V gene TRBV25-1 combines with J gene TRBJ2-1, with a tentative D call TRBD2 (6 bases). Germline CDR1 MGHDK, CDR2 SYGVNS. CDR3 length: 15 amino acids. Deletions cut 7 bases from V and 2 bases from J, with 15 bases between. In DNA form, the CDR3 reads TGTGCCAGCACAGATCGGGGGTTAGCCTACAATGAGCAGTTCTTC. Its translation is CASTDRGLAYNEQFF.

The V call is TRBV4-1, the J call TRBJ1-2; 11 bases are a match to TRBD1. The CDR3 totals 14 residues. V lost 4 bases, J lost 7 bases, and 5 bases stayed unmatched. Germline CDR1 is MGHRA and CDR2 is YSYEKL. The DNA of the CDR3 is TGCGCCAGCAGCCTGGACAGGGGGCAGCTTGGCTACACCTTC. As protein: CASSLDRGQLGYTF.

The chain combines TRBV2 with TRBJ1-1, with D perhaps matching TRBD1 (6 bases). CDR1 is SNHLY and CDR2 is FYNNEI in the germline V gene. V lost 6 bases to trimming and J lost 2 bases, with 10 bases between them. The CDR3 covers 13 residues. As DNA, the CDR3 is TGTGCCAGCAGCGTGGACAGCAACACTGAAGCTTTCTTT. It encodes CASSVDSNTEAFF.